The next 8 T cell receptor beta chains were all read from a single sample in a study of identifying expanded T cells in peripheral blood. The repertoire was sequenced with immunoSEQ multiplex PCR; TCRdb's copy has only in-frame clones and lacks some. The data hold under 100,000 clones, with about 85% observed a single time. Specimen: blood. These receptors came from a person aged 18 to 70 in good health.

The chain carries TRBV18 and TRBJ2-5, with D possibly being TRBD1 (6 bases). CDR1 KGHSH and CDR2 LQKENI come from the germline V gene. Trimming pared 0 bases from V and 5 bases from J, leaving 19 bases between. There are 17 residues in the CDR3. The DNA for the CDR3 is TGTGCCAGCTCACCACCGACCAGGGTCAGGGGTCGGGAGACCCAGTACTTC. It specifies CASSPPTRVRGRETQYF.

The chain has TRBV5-1 and TRBJ2-7; D call uncertain. Germline-derived CDR1 and CDR2 are SGHRS and YFSETQ. V was trimmed by 0 bases and J by 3 bases, leaving 13 bases between them. The CDR3 runs 15 residues. The CDR3 here is CASSLGFPSGYEQYF. The CDR3 region has the DNA TGCGCCAGCAGCTTGGGGTTCCCCAGTGGCTACGAGCAGTACTTC. Full variable domain (missing parts from reference TRBV5-1 and TRBJ2-7): KAGVTQTPRYLIKTRGQQVTLSCSPISGHRSVSWYQQTPGQGLQFLFEYFSETQRNKGNFPGRFSGRQFSNSRSEMNVSTLELGDSALYLCASSLGFPSGYEQYFGPGTRLTVT.

The V and J genes are TRBV29-1 and TRBJ2-4, with D perhaps matching TRBD1 (6 bases). The V end was cut by 3 bases, the J end by 8 bases, with 17 bases between. The germline gives CDR1 SQVTM, CDR2 ANQGSEA. This CDR3 has 14 amino acids. In DNA form, the CDR3 reads TGCAGCGTTGATTCAGCTCAGGGGCTTGACATTCAGTACTTC. Residues: CSVDSAQGLDIQYF.

The chain has TRBV7-2 and TRBJ1-1; D gene uncertain. Germline CDR1 SGHTA, CDR2 FQGNSA. The CDR3 extends over 14 amino acids. Between the trimmed V and J ends, which lost 3 bases and 1 base, there was a span of 9 bases. Here the CDR3 reads CASSFLRQNTEAFF. CDR3 bases: TGTGCCAGCAGCTTCCTCAGACAGAACACTGAAGCTTTCTTT.

The CDR3 reads CASSQVSGGPHSYNEQFF. The CDR3 nucleotides read TGTGCCAGCAGCCAAGTTAGCGGGGGGCCCCATTCCTACAATGAGCAGTTCTTC. The chain recombines TRBV14 with TRBJ2-1; 10 bases match TRBD2. This CDR3 contains 18 residues. V was pared by 1 base and J by 1 base, with 7 bases of the junction left unmatched. Germline V CDR1 and CDR2: SGHDN, FVKESK. The entire variable domain, with the rest obtained from reference TRBV14 and TRBJ2-1, is as follows: EAGVTQFPSHSVIEKGQTVTLRCDPISGHDNLYWYRRVMGKEIKFLLHFVKESKQDESGMPNNRFLAERTGGTYSTLKVQPAELEDSGVYFCASSQVSGGPHSYNEQFFGPGTRLTVL.

V is TRBV5-6 and J is TRBJ1-2, with 8 positions matching TRBD1. Trimming at V came to 4 bases and at J to 8 bases, leaving 10 bases not matched to a gene. Looked up from germline, CDR1 is SGHDT and CDR2 is YYEEEE. This CDR3 is built from 14 residues. Written as DNA, the CDR3 is TGTGCCAGCAGCCGTCCCAGGGGGCTGCCCGGCTACACCTTC. Translated, it gives CASSRPRGLPGYTF.

This clone was detected only a few times. The sample carries other DNA sequences with the same CDR3. This rearrangement joins TRBV7-9 to TRBJ1-1; D uncertain. Germline CDR1 reads SEHNR; CDR2 reads FQNEAQ (reference sequence). CDR3 size: 11 residues. V lost 1 base and J 5 bases, leaving 2 bases between the germline ends. The CDR3 nucleotides are TGTGCCAGCAGCTTAGGTACTGAAGCTTTCTTT. This translates into CASSLGTEAFF.

This chain connects TRBV16 to TRBJ2-5, with 8 bases that match TRBD1. There are 15 residues in the CDR3. Germline CDR1 and CDR2: KGHSY and FQNENV. J lost 2 bases, V lost 2 bases, and 4 bases had no gene match. Here the CDR3 reads CASSQAGQAQETQYF. The CDR3 DNA reads as TGTGCCAGCAGCCAAGCGGGACAGGCTCAAGAGACCCAGTACTTC. The entire variable domain, with the rest obtained from reference TRBV16 and TRBJ2-5, is as follows: GEEVAQTPKHLVRGEGQKAKLYCAPIKGHSYVFWYQQVLKNEFKFLISFQNENVFDETGMPKERFSAKCLPNSPCSLEIQATKLEDSAVYFCASSQAGQAQETQYFGPGTRLLVL.